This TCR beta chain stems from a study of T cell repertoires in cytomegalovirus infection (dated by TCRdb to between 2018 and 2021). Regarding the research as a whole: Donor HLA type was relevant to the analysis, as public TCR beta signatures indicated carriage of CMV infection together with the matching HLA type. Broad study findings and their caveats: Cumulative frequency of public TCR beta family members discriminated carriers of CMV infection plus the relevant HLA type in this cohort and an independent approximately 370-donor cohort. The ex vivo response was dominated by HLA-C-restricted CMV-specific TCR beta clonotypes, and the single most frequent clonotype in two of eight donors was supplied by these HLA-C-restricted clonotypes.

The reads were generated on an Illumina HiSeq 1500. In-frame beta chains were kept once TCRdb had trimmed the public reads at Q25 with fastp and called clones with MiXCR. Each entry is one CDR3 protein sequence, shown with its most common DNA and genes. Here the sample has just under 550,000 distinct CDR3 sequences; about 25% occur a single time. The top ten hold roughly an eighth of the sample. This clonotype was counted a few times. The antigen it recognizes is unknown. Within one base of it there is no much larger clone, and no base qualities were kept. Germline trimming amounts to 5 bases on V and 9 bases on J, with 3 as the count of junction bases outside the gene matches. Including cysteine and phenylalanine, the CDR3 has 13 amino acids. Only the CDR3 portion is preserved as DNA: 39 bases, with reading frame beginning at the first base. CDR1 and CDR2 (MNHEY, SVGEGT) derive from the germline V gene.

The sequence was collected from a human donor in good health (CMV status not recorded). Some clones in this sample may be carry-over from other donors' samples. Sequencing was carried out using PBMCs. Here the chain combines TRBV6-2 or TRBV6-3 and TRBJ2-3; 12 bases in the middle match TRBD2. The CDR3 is CASSLGLAGTQYF. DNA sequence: TGTGCCAGCAGTCTCGGACTAGCGGGAACGCAGTATTTT.